The next 32 T cell receptor beta chains were all read from a single sample in a study of blood T cell repertoires in COVID-19 (TCRdb year 2020). Libraries came from the immunoSEQ multiplex PCR assay. TCRdb holds this immuneACCESS table with in-frame rearrangements only. Some clones are missing; in checked studies, unresolved V genes explain under half, and the rest has no known cause. In all, the sample holds over 250,000 clones, and roughly 86% of those were seen once. The ten largest clones represent 1.5% to 2% of the sample. The sample was PBMCs or T cells enriched from blood (not recorded which). The receptors originated from a woman aged 55-75 years who had recovered from COVID-19.

This rearrangement joins TRBV9 to TRBJ2-1; D possibly corresponds to TRBD2 (6 bases). Looked up from germline, CDR1 is SGDLS and CDR2 is YYNGEE. The V gene lost 2 bases and the J gene lost 0 bases, with 9 bases spanning the gap. There are 15 residues in the CDR3. Written as DNA, the CDR3 is TGTGCCAGCAGCGTTGCGGGGATCTCCTACAATGAGCAGTTCTTC. The encoded protein is CASSVAGISYNEQFF.

V gene TRBV10-3 combines with J gene TRBJ1-6; D call uncertain. Germline CDR1 reads ENHRY; CDR2 reads SYGVKD. The length of the CDR3 is 16 residues. Trimming removed 0 bases at V and 7 bases at J, with 13 bases between. The CDR3: CAISESVYLQNSPLHF. The CDR3 nucleotides are TGTGCCATCAGTGAGTCTGTATATTTACAGAATTCACCCCTCCACTTT.

This rearrangement joins TRBV4-1 to TRBJ2-1; D perhaps matches TRBD2 (6 bases). The CDR3 runs 14 residues. CDR1 is MGHRA and CDR2 is YSYEKL in the germline V gene. The V gene lost 7 bases and the J gene lost 7 bases, with 17 bases spanning the gap. The chain's CDR3 is CASKTGLLRNEQFF. DNA of the CDR3: TGCGCCAGCAAAACGGGACTCTTGCGGAATGAGCAGTTCTTC.

This sequence joins TRBV28 and TRBJ1-3; TRBD1 aligns across 9 bases. The CDR3 extends over 16 amino acids. After removal of 6 bases from V and 4 bases from J, the junction contained 10 bases not matched to a gene. Per the germline V gene, CDR1 is MDHEN and CDR2 is SYDVKM. The CDR3 region has the DNA TGTGCCAGCAGAACAAGGACAGGGGTGGGAGGAAACACCATATATTTT. This translates into CASRTRTGVGGNTIYF.

This chain links TRBV5-1 with TRBJ1-3; tentative D call: TRBD1 (5 bases). Germline V gene lookup returns CDR1 SGHRS and CDR2 YFSETQ. Trimming pared 0 bases from V and 3 bases from J, leaving 10 bases between. The CDR3 covers 15 residues. The CDR3 DNA is TGCGCCAGCAGCTTGGAGGGGCCTAGTGGAAACACCATATATTTT. Protein product: CASSLEGPSGNTIYF.

V and J are TRBV10-3 and TRBJ1-2, with TRBD1 as a possible D gene (5 bases). Trimming removed 7 bases from V and 5 bases from J, with 14 bases in between. There are 13 residues in the CDR3. Per germline, CDR1 ENHRY and CDR2 SYGVKD. The CDR3 DNA follows: TGTGCCATCACCGGGGGGGTGTCTTATGGCTACACCTTC. Translated, it gives CAITGGVSYGYTF.

The chain links TRBV5-4 to TRBJ1-6; tentative D call: TRBD1 (5 bases). The CDR3 loop spans 14 amino acids. Trimming took 0 bases from V and 10 from J, leaving 11 bases between them. Germline V gene lookup returns CDR1 SGHNT and CDR2 YYREEE (reference sequence). CDR3 sequence (DNA): TGTGCCAGCAGCTTGGCCGGGAGGGACTCACCCCTCCACTTT. Translated: CASSLAGRDSPLHF.

This rearrangement joins TRBV7-9 to TRBJ2-5, with TRBD1 matching 8 bases. The CDR3 covers 15 residues. CDR1 SEHNR and CDR2 FQNEAQ come from the germline V gene (reference sequence). Trimming cost V 2 bases and J 3 bases; bases outside gene matches: 5. The DNA for the CDR3 is TGTGCCAGCAGCTTAACAGGGGGATGGGAAGAGACCCAGTACTTC. This translates into CASSLTGGWEETQYF.

The chain employs TRBV3-1 (or the pseudogene TRBV3-2) and TRBJ2-1; 9 positions match TRBD2. The trim removed 0 bases at V and 0 bases at J, leaving 3 bases unmatched. The CDR3 is 17 residues long. Germline V gene sequence: CDR1 LGHDT, CDR2 YNNKEL (reference sequence). This chain's CDR3 is CASSQDLSGSSYNEQFF. The CDR3 DNA is TGTGCCAGCAGCCAAGACCTTAGCGGGAGCTCCTACAATGAGCAGTTCTTC.

As concerns this clone: A much larger clone is a single base away; this may be a read error. Other nucleotide sequences in the sample specify the same CDR3. The genes are TRBV5-4 and TRBJ2-2; TRBD2 aligns across 14 bases. CDR1 is SGHNT and CDR2 is YYREEE in the germline V gene (reference sequence). The V segment lost 5 bases and the J segment 2 bases; nucleotides outside the gene matches: 5. The CDR3 spans 17 residues. The CDR3 DNA follows: TGTGCCAGCAGACAAGGACTAGCGGGGGGAAACACCGGGGAGCTGTTTTTT. Residues: CASRQGLAGGNTGELFF.

The DNA of the CDR3 is TGTGCCAGCAGCGAGCGACAGGGCTTAAGCACAGATACGCAGTATTTT. This codes for CASSERQGLSTDTQYF. This chain links TRBV9 with TRBJ2-3, with 7 bases matching TRBD1. Per the germline V gene, CDR1 is SGDLS and CDR2 is YYNGEE. The CDR3 contains 16 residues. J lost 0 bases, V lost 3 bases, and 7 bases had no gene match. The whole variable domain, remainder taken from reference TRBV9 and TRBJ2-3, is DSGVTQTPKHLITATGQRVTLRCSPRSGDLSVYWYQQSLDQGLQFLIQYYNGEERAKGNILERFSAQQFPDLHSELNLSSLELGDSALYFCASSERQGLSTDTQYFGPGTRLTVL.

The chain has TRBV14 and TRBJ1-2, with D tentatively TRBD1 (6 bases). The CDR3 is 15 residues long. The germline V and J ends were trimmed by 0 bases and 5 bases, with 13 bases remaining between them. Germline assignment: CDR1 SGHDN and CDR2 FVKESK. CDR3 sequence (DNA): TGTGCCAGCAGCCAAGATATAGCAGGGACATATGGCTACACCTTC. It translates to CASSQDIAGTYGYTF.

The chain employs TRBV29-1 and TRBJ1-1, with 7 bases identical to TRBD1. CDR3 length equals 13 residues. V dropped 2 bases and J dropped 4; count of bases not matched to a gene: 4. Germline loops: CDR1 SQVTM, CDR2 ANQGSEA. The CDR3 sequence: CSVERQGGTEAFF. The CDR3 DNA sequence: TGCAGCGTTGAACGTCAGGGGGGCACTGAAGCTTTCTTT.

This clone was observed once. The chain is built from TRBV27 and TRBJ1-6, with D perhaps TRBD1 (6 bases). The germline V gene has CDR1 MNHEY and CDR2 SMNVEV (reference sequence). This CDR3 has 15 residues. The V end was cut by 3 bases, the J end by 8 bases, with 14 bases between. CDR3 sequence reads: CASSFLGAGDSPLHF. The DNA of the CDR3 is TGTGCCAGCAGTTTTTTGGGGGCAGGGGATTCACCCCTCCACTTT.

The gene calls are TRBV4-1 and TRBJ2-3; 8 bases fit TRBD2. The germline V gene encodes CDR1 MGHRA and CDR2 YSYEKL. The CDR3 is 15 residues long. The V segment lost 4 bases and the J segment 4 bases; nucleotides outside the gene matches: 7. The CDR3 bases are TGCGCCAGCAGCCTCGGAGCGGGAGATCCAGATACGCAGTATTTT. Protein sequence: CASSLGAGDPDTQYF.

V is TRBV7-3 and J is TRBJ2-1, with D possibly matching TRBD2 (6 bases). CDR1 SGHTA and CDR2 FQGTGA come from the germline V gene. V lost 1 base and J lost 4, with 11 bases in between. This CDR3 region has 15 residues. CDR3 residues: CASSLSGGGYNEQFF. CDR3 DNA sequence: TGTGCCAGCAGCTTAAGTGGCGGAGGGTACAATGAGCAGTTCTTC.

The gene calls are TRBV2 and TRBJ2-2; 9 bases line up with TRBD1. Trimming at V came to 6 bases and at J to 0 bases, leaving 2 bases not matched to a gene. CDR3 length: 15 amino acids. Germline CDR1 reads SNHLY; CDR2 reads FYNNEI. CDR3 residues: CASSGQGPNTGELFF. CDR3 nucleotides: TGTGCCAGCAGCGGACAGGGGCCGAACACCGGGGAGCTGTTTTTT.

The rearrangement joins TRBV7-9 to TRBJ1-4; D call uncertain. V gave up 2 bases and J gave up 3 bases, with 13 bases separating them. The CDR3 is 16 amino acids. Germline V CDR1 and CDR2: SEHNR, FQNEAQ (reference sequence). CDR3 sequence reads: CASSLTAGSANEKLFF. CDR3 nucleotides: TGTGCCAGCAGCTTAACCGCCGGGTCGGCTAATGAAAAACTGTTTTTT.

This chain joins TRBV19 and TRBJ2-5, with TRBD2 matching over 10 bases. Losses at the gene ends were 1 base for V and 2 bases for J; bases not matched to a gene: 7. The length of the CDR3 is 17 residues. Germline V lookup: CDR1 LNHDA, CDR2 SQIVND (reference sequence). Here the CDR3 reads CASSIGVTSGAQETQYF. CDR3 in DNA: TGTGCCAGTAGTATAGGAGTAACTAGCGGGGCGCAAGAGACCCAGTACTTC.

The rearrangement joins TRBV7-9 to TRBJ1-2, with TRBD1 matching over 8 bases. Trimming cost V 5 bases and J 4 bases; bases outside gene matches: 6. This CDR3 has 14 amino acids. Germline CDR1 and CDR2: SEHNR and FQNEAQ (reference sequence). The CDR3 DNA sequence: TGTGCCAGCAGCGGACAGGGAAGCCCCTATGGCTACACCTTC. This translates into CASSGQGSPYGYTF.

The chain couples TRBV2 to TRBJ2-5; 9 nucleotides align to TRBD1. The ends lost 8 bases at V and 5 bases at J; junction bases unmatched: 9. Per the germline V gene, CDR1 is SNHLY and CDR2 is FYNNEI. This CDR3 region has 14 residues. DNA of the CDR3: TGTGCCAGCTGTTACAGGGGGCCGAGGGAGACCCAGTACTTC. Translated, it gives CASCYRGPRETQYF.

This chain joins TRBV9 and TRBJ1-2; D not certain. V lost 1 base and J 8 bases, leaving 15 bases between the germline ends. Germline-derived CDR1 and CDR2 are SGDLS and YYNGEE. There are 14 residues in the CDR3. In DNA, the CDR3 is TGTGCCAGCAGCGTACGGGGAACTCATTGGGGCTACACCTTC. This gives the protein CASSVRGTHWGYTF.

This chain links TRBV28 with TRBJ1-6; no definite D call. Germline-derived CDR1 and CDR2 are MDHEN and SYDVKM. Trimming shortened V by 5 bases and J by 6 bases, and 14 bases separated the two germline ends. The CDR3 is 15 residues long. The CDR3 DNA is TGTGCCAGCAGTCTGGGAGGAGGCCGTAATTCACCCCTCCACTTT. Amino acid sequence: CASSLGGGRNSPLHF.

This chain links TRBV4-1 with TRBJ2-3; TRBD2 is a possible D gene (5 bases). Germline values: CDR1 MGHRA, CDR2 YSYEKL. Deletions cut 0 bases from V and 4 bases from J, with 14 bases between. The length of the CDR3 is 16 residues. CDR3 region: CASSQEGRAPPDTQYF. The CDR3 nucleotides read TGCGCCAGCAGCCAAGAAGGGCGGGCCCCACCAGATACGCAGTATTTT.

This chain connects TRBV5-1 to TRBJ2-2; 7 nucleotides align to TRBD2. Germline loops: CDR1 SGHRS, CDR2 YFSETQ. The CDR3 covers 14 residues. The J segment lost 5 bases and the V segment lost 1 base, leaving 2 bases of the junction unmatched. In DNA, the CDR3 is TGCGCCAGCAGCTTGTTCGGGGGGACCGGGGAGCTGTTTTTT. Encoded protein: CASSLFGGTGELFF. The full variable domain, in which reference TRBV5-1 and TRBJ2-2 provide the parts outside the CDR3, is KAGVTQTPRYLIKTRGQQVTLSCSPISGHRSVSWYQQTPGQGLQFLFEYFSETQRNKGNFPGRFSGRQFSNSRSEMNVSTLELGDSALYLCASSLFGGTGELFFGEGSRLTVL.

The chain joins TRBV3-1 (or the pseudogene TRBV3-2) to TRBJ2-1, with TRBD2 matching over 13 bases. The CDR3 is 15 amino acids. CDR1 and CDR2 from the germline V gene are LGHDT and YNNKEL (reference sequence). J was trimmed by 10 bases and V by 1 base; bases with no gene match: 4. DNA of the CDR3: TGTGCCAGCAGCCAAGGGACTAGCGGGGGTATGGAGCAGTTCTTC. It is translated as CASSQGTSGGMEQFF.

There are a few counts of this clone. The chain's CDR3 is CASRDPGNEQFF. CDR3 nucleotides: TGTGCCAGCAGAGACCCGGGAAATGAGCAGTTCTTC. This chain connects TRBV3-1 (or the pseudogene TRBV3-2) to TRBJ2-1; possibly TRBD2 for D (5 bases). Per the germline V gene, CDR1 is LGHDT and CDR2 is YNNKEL (reference sequence). The CDR3 totals 12 residues. The V end was cut by 6 bases, the J end by 7 bases, with 10 bases between.

V and J are TRBV6-1 and TRBJ1-5, with TRBD1 matching over 12 bases. CDR1 is MNHNS, CDR2 SASEGT, per germline. Trimming removed 4 bases from V and 0 bases from J; junction bases left unmatched: 10. This CDR3 spans 19 amino acids. The DNA for the CDR3 is TGTGCCAGCAGTGCGGGGGACAGGGGGCTGGAGAATAGCAATCAGCCCCAGCATTTT. It is translated as CASSAGDRGLENSNQPQHF.

V usage is TRBV11-3 and J usage is TRBJ1-2, with D unresolved. The germline V gene encodes CDR1 SGHNT and CDR2 YENEEA. This CDR3 is built from 12 residues. The V and J ends lost 3 bases and 1 base respectively, with 3 bases between them. The CDR3 coding sequence is TGTGCCAGCAGCTTTAGTAACTATGGCTACACCTTC. It translates to CASSFSNYGYTF. Filled out from reference TRBV11-3 and TRBJ1-2, the complete variable domain reads EAGVVQSPRYKIIEKKQPVAFWCNPISGHNTLYWYLQNLGQGPELLIRYENEEAVDDSQLPKDRFSAERLKGVDSTLKIQPAELGDSAVYLCASSFSNYGYTFGSGTRLTVV.

This clone was picked up one time. The chain joins TRBV3-1 (or the pseudogene TRBV3-2) to TRBJ2-2; D not resolved. CDR1 is LGHDT and CDR2 is YNNKEL in the germline V gene (reference sequence). Trimming removed 1 base from V and 1 base from J, with 7 bases in between. The CDR3 length is 15 residues. The CDR3 DNA sequence: TGTGCCAGCAGCCAAGCACCGGTGAACACCGGGGAGCTGTTTTTT. Its protein is CASSQAPVNTGELFF.

The rearrangement joins TRBV11-2 to TRBJ1-6; 10 nucleotides line up with TRBD1. Germline lookup yields CDR1 SGHAT and CDR2 FQNNGV. J gave up 0 bases and V 3 bases, and 8 bases lay outside the gene matches. The CDR3 length is 19 residues. The CDR3 is CASSLTTGTGDSYNSPLHF. In DNA form, the CDR3 reads TGTGCCAGCAGCTTGACCACCGGGACAGGGGACTCCTATAATTCACCCCTCCACTTT.

The V and J genes are TRBV6-5 and TRBJ1-1, with 7 bases lining up with TRBD1. This CDR3 is built from 14 residues. The J segment lost 4 bases and the V segment lost 7 bases, leaving 9 bases of the junction unmatched. Germline-derived CDR1 and CDR2 are MNHEY and SVGAGI. CDR3 sequence reads: CASIRPGQTTEAFF. In DNA form, the CDR3 reads TGTGCCAGCATCCGACCGGGACAGACCACTGAAGCTTTCTTT.